This T cell receptor beta chain was found in a study of T cells expressing NK-cell markers (dated by TCRdb to about 2020). Regarding the study in general: In sorted CD3+CD56+NKG2C+, CD3+CD56+NKG2C- and CD3+CD56-NKG2C+ T-cell subsets from several donors, TCR beta-chain repertoires were profiled. The libraries were sequenced on Illumina HiSeq 2000/2500, MiSeq or NextSeq, producing 2 x 150 bp reads. Among the eight sequenced donors, only one was HCMV-seronegative, while the other seven were HCMV-seropositive. The study sequenced eight donors, all healthy volunteers chosen at random: three men and five women.

Broader findings and caveats from the paper: In several donors, the dominant CD3+CD56+NKG2C+ clonotypes were found to rank among the top 10 CD8+ clonotypes and to make up roughly 1.0-8% of CD8+ T cells. It remained unclear whether the expanded NKG2C-expressing T cell clones were specific for HCMV antigens. Those dominant clonotypes were again the most abundant among CD3+CD56-NKG2C+ cells in a handful of donors, at about 28.3-65%.

A word on this clonotype: Its antigen has not been determined.

The CDR3 runs 15 amino acids, cysteine and phenylalanine included. No nucleotide data were recorded. CDR1 is given as LGHNA and CDR2 as YSLEER, both from the germline V gene. HCMV serostatus was determined by detecting HCMV-specific IgG in serum with a commercial ELISA kit. Peripheral blood mononuclear cells were isolated from blood by Ficoll density gradient centrifugation. Sequencing was performed on an Illumina HiSeq 2000. The TCR beta cDNA libraries were made using 5'RACE template switching, a step that added both a universal primer site and unique molecular identifiers. cDNA synthesis was primed from the TCR beta constant segment, followed by two successive PCR amplification steps. Per the authors' processing: MIGEC was used to demultiplex reads and group the reads by UMI, and MiTCR was used to assemble and quantify clonotypes. To remove erroneous sequences, TCR cDNA sequences were retained only when supported by two or more reads. Downstream repertoire analysis used the tcR package, and clonotypes were matched across fractions by CDR3 nucleotide sequence plus V segment. VDJmatch was used to annotate antigen specificity against VDJdb, with one amino acid substitution in CDR3 permitted. After TCRdb reprocessed the reads, each CDR3 protein sequence was kept as one row, without DNA. TCRdb assigned the V and J calls; the authors' analysis was not used. In this sample's table one finds 500,000 or so distinct CDR3 sequences. The top ten clones comprise roughly 3.4% of the sample.

This clonotype was sampled from a man aged 18 to 35 in good health. Donor details come from another sample of the same person, matched by shared clones. Sequences were obtained from blood T cells: a sorted CD56 or NKG2C T cell subset, CD4+ or CD8+ T cells, or bulk PBMC T cells (not recorded which). The rearranged chain carries TRBV4-3 and TRBJ2-4; TCRdb picks TRBD2, but there is no DNA to check that call. This receptor has the CDR3 CASSQESRGGYIQYF.